This T cell receptor (beta chain) is drawn from a study of cytomegalovirus exposure and HLA in healthy donors. About the research overall: Earlier sequencing of some 180 million T cells yielded fewer than 140 million unique TCR beta sequences. Study-level points and caveats: Later analysis associated a missense DCLRE1C variant with TCR beta V- and J-gene trimming. Indistinguishable V segments such as TRBV6-2 and TRBV6-3 were excluded.

Notes on this clone: Its antigen is not identified.

The PCR used 60 Vbeta and 13 Jbeta primers. Clones were read by immunoSEQ multiplex PCR, and TCRdb kept only the in-frame ones, dropping some. Here the sample spans more than 95,000 clones, 70% to 80% being singletons. The CDR3 consists of 15 residues. V was shortened by 1 base and J by 0 bases, with 7 bases between the two germline ends. CDR1 and CDR2 from the germline V gene are MNHNS and SASEGT. The sequencing input was PBMCs. The clonotype originates from a young man in good health and CMV-seronegative. The rearrangement joins TRBV6-1 to TRBJ1-3; maybe TRBD1 (5 bases). CDR3 coding DNA: TGTGCCAGCAGTGAAGGGGGCGGCTCTGGAAACACCATATATTTT. It translates to CASSEGGGSGNTIYF.